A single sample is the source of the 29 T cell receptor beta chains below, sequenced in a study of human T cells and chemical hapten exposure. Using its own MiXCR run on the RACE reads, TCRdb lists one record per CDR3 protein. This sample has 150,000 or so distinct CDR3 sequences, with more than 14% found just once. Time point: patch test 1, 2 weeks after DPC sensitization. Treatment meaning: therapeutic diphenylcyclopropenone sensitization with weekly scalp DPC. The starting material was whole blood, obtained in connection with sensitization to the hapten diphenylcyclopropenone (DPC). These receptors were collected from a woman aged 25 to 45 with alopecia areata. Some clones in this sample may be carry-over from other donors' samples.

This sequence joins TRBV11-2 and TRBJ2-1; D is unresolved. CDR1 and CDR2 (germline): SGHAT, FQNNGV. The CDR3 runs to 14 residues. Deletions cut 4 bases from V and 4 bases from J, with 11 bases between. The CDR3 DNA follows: TGTGCCAGCAGCTGGGATTTGTTATACAATGAGCAGTTCTTC. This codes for CASSWDLLYNEQFF.

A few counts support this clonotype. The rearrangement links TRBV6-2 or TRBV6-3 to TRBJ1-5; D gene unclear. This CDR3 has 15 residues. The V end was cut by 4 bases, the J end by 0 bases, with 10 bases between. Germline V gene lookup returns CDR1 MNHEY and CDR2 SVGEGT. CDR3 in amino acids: CASSLTTLSNQPQHF. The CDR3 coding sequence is TGTGCCAGCAGTTTAACAACACTTAGCAATCAGCCCCAGCATTTT.

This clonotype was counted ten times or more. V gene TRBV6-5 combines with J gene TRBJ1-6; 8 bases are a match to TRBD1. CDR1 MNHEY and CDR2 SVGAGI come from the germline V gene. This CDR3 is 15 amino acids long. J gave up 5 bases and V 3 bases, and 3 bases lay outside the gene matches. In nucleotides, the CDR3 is TGTGCCAGCAGTTATACAGGGGGGGATAATTCACCCCTCCACTTT. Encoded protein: CASSYTGGDNSPLHF.

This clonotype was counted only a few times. The CDR3 spells CASSGWDNTDTQYF. CDR3 nucleotide sequence: TGCGCCAGCAGCGGATGGGACAACACAGATACGCAGTATTTT. The chain recombines TRBV5-1 with TRBJ2-3, with D maybe TRBD1 (6 bases). In germline, CDR1 is SGHRS, CDR2 YFSETQ. V lost 4 bases to trimming and J lost 2 bases, with 11 bases between them. The CDR3 length is 14 residues.

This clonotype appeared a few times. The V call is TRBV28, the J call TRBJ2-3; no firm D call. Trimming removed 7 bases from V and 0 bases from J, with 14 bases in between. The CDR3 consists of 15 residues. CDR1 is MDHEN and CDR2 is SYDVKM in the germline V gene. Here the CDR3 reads CASIFRDSSTDTQYF. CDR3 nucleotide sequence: TGTGCCAGCATATTCCGAGACTCTAGCACAGATACGCAGTATTTT.

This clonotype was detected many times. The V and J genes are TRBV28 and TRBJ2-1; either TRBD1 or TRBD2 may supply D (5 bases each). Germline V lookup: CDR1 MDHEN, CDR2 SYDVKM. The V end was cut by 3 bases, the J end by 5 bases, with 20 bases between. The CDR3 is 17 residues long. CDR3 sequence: CASSLAISGTAHNEQFF. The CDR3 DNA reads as TGTGCCAGCAGTTTGGCTATCTCCGGGACGGCACACAATGAGCAGTTCTTC. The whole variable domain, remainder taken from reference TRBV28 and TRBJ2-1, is DVKVTQSSRYLVKRTGEKVFLECVQDMDHENMFWYRQDPGLGLRLIYFSYDVKMKEKGDIPEGYSVSREKKERFSLILESASTNQTSMYLCASSLAISGTAHNEQFFGPGTRLTVL.

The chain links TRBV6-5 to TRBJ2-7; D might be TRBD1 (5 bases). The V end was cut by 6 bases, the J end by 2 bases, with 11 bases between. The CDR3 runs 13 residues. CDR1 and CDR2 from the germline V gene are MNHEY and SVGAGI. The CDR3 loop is CASSRQPAYEQYF. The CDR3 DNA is TGTGCCAGCAGCAGACAGCCAGCCTACGAGCAGTACTTC.

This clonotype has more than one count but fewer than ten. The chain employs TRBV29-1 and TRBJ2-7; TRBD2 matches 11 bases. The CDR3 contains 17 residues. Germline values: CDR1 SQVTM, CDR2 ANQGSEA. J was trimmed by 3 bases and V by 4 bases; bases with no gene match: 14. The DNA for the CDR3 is TGCAGCGTTGTCGGAGGTAGCGGGAGGGCCGTATTCTACGAGCAGTACTTC. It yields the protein CSVVGGSGRAVFYEQYF.

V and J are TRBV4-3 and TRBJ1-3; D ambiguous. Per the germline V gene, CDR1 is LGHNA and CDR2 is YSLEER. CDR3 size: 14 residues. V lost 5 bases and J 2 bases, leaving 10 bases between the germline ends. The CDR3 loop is CASSAVVAGNTIYF. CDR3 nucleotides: TGCGCCAGCAGCGCGGTAGTGGCTGGAAACACCATATATTTT.

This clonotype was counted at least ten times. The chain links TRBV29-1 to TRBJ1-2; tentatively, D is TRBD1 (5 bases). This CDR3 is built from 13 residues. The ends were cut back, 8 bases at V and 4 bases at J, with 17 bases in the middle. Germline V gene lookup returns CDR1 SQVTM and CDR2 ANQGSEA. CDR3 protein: CSTAQGHPYGYTF. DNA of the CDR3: TGCAGCACGGCCCAGGGCCACCCCTATGGCTACACCTTC.

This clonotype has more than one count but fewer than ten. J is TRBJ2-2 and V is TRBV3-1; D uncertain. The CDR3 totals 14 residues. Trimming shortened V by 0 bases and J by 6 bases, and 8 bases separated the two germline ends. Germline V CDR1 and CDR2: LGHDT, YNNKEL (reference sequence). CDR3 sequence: CASSQDSGAGELFF. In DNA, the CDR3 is TGTGCCAGCAGCCAAGATTCTGGCGCCGGGGAGCTGTTTTTT.

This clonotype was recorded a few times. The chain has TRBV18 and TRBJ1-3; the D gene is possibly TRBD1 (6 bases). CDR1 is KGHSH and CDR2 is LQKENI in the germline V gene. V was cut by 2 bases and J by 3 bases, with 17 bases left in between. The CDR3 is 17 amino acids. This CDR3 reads CASSPSAGTNDGNTIYF. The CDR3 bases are TGTGCCAGCTCACCATCAGCAGGGACAAATGATGGAAACACCATATATTTT.

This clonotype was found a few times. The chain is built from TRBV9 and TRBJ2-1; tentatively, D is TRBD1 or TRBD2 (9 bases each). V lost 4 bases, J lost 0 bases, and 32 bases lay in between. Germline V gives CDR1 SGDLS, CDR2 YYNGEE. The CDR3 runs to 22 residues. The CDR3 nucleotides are TGTGCCAGCAGCCCTAACAGGGGGCGCAATTCAGCGGGAGGAATCTCCTACAATGAGCAGTTCTTC. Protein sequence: CASSPNRGRNSAGGISYNEQFF. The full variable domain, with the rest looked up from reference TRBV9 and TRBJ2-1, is DSGVTQTPKHLITATGQRVTLRCSPRSGDLSVYWYQQSLDQGLQFLIQYYNGEERAKGNILERFSAQQFPDLHSELNLSSLELGDSALYFCASSPNRGRNSAGGISYNEQFFGPGTRLTVL.

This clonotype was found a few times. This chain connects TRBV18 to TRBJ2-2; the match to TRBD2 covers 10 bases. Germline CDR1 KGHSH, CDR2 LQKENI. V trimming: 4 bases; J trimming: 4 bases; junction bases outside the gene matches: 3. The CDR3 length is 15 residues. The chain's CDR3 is CASSRASGSTGELFF. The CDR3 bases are TGTGCCAGCTCACGGGCTAGCGGGAGCACCGGGGAGCTGTTTTTT.

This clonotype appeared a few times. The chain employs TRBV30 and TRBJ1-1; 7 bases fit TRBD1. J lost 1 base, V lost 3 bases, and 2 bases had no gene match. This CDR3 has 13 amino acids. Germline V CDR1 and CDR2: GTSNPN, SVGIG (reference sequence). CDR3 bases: TGTGCCTGGAGCAGGGGGGAGAACACTGAAGCTTTCTTT. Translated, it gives CAWSRGENTEAFF.

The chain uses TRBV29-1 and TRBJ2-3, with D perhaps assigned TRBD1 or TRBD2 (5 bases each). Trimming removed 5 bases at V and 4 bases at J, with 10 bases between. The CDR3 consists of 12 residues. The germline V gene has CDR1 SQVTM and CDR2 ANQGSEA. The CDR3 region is CSVRGASDTQYF. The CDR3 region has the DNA TGCAGCGTTCGAGGGGCCTCAGATACGCAGTATTTT.

CDR3: CASSYSTEKLFF. The CDR3 DNA reads as TGTGCCAGCAGTTACTCTACTGAAAAACTGTTTTTT. This chain links TRBV6-2 or TRBV6-3 with TRBJ1-4; D gene uncertain. CDR1 MNHEY and CDR2 SVGEGT come from the germline V gene. V dropped 0 bases and J dropped 7 bases, with 3 bases sitting between them. The CDR3 loop spans 12 amino acids.

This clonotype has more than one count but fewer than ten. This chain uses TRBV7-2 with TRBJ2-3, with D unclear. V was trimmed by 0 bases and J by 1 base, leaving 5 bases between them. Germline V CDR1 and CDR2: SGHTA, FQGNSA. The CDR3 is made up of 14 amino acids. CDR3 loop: CASSLAVGTDTQYF. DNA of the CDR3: TGTGCCAGCAGCTTAGCGGTGGGCACAGATACGCAGTATTTT.

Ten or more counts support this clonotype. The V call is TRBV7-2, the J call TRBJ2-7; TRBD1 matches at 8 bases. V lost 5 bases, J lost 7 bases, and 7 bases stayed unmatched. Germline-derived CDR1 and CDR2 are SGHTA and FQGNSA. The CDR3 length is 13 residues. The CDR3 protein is CASSRQGSREQYF. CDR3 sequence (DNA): TGTGCCAGCAGCCGACAGGGGTCGAGGGAGCAGTACTTC.

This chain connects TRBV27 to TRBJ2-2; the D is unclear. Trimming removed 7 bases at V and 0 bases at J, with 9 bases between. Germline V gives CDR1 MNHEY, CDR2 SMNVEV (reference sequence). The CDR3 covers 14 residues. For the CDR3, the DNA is TGTGCCAGCATGGACGGCGCGAACACCGGGGAGCTGTTTTTT. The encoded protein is CASMDGANTGELFF.

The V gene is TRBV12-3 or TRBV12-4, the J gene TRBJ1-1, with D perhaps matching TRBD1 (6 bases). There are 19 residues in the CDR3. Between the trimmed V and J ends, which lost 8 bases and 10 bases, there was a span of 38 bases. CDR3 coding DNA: TGTGCCAGCTCCTCTCATCTCCTTCTCCGGGACATCGGGAACCTTGCAGCTTTCTTT. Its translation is CASSSHLLLRDIGNLAAFF.

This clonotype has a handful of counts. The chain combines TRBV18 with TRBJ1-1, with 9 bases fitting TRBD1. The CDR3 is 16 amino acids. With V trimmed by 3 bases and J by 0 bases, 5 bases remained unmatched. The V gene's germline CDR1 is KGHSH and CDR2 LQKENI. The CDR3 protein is CASSPGTGMMNTEAFF. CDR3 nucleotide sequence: TGTGCCAGCTCACCGGGGACAGGGATGATGAACACTGAAGCTTTCTTT.

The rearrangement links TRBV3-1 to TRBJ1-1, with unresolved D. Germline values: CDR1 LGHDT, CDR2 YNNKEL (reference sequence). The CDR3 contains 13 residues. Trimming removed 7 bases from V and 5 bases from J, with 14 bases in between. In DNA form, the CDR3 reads TGTGCCAGCAACTGGGAGGGAAGAACTGAAGCTTTCTTT. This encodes CASNWEGRTEAFF.

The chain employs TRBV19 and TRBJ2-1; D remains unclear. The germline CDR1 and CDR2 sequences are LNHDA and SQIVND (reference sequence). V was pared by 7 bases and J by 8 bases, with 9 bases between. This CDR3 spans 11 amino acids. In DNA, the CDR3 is TGTGCCAGTACCATCCAGGATGAGCAGTTCTTC. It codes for CASTIQDEQFF.

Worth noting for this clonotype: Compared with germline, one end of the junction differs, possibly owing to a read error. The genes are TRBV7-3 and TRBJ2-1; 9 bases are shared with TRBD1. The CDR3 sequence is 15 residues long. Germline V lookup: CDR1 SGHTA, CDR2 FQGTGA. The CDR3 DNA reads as TGTGCCAGCGGCTTGGGACAGGGAAATTACAATGAGCAGTTCTTC. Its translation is CASGLGQGNYNEQFF.

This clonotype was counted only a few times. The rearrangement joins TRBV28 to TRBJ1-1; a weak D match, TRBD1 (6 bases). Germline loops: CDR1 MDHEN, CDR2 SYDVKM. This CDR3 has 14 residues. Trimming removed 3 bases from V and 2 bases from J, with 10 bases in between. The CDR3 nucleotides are TGTGCCAGCAGTTTCGGGACATTTAACACTGAAGCTTTCTTT. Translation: CASSFGTFNTEAFF.

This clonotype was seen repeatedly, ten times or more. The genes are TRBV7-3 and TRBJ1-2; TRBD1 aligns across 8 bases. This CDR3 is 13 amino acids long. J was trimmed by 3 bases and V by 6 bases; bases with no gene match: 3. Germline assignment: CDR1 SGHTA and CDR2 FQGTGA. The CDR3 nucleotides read TGTGCCAGCAGTCGACAGGGGCACTATGGCTACACCTTC. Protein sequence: CASSRQGHYGYTF.

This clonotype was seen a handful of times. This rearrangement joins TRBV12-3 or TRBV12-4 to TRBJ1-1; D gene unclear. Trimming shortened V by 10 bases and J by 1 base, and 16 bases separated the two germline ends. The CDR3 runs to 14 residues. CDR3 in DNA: TGTGCCACCCGAGTCCGGGGATCGAACACTGAAGCTTTCTTT. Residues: CATRVRGSNTEAFF.

CDR3 coding DNA: TGCAGTGCTACACCTTCACACACAGATACGCAGTATTTT. This sequence encodes CSATPSHTDTQYF. The genes are TRBV20-1 and TRBJ2-3; D call uncertain. Germline V gives CDR1 DFQATT, CDR2 SNEGSKA (reference sequence). Trimming stripped 4 bases from V and 2 bases from J, with 10 bases between. This CDR3 spans 13 amino acids.